A single sample gave rise to the 9 T cell receptor beta chains below, sequenced in a study of radiotherapy plus CTLA-4 blockade in lung cancer (dated by TCRdb to 2017 to 2018). Receptors were amplified or captured by the immunoSEQ multiplex PCR assay. TCRdb carries this immuneACCESS record with in-frame sequences only. Its versions omit some clonotypes, under half of them owing to an unresolved V gene in the studies checked, with the rest unexplained. The sample yields 70,000 to 100,000 clones; more than 75% were counted once. The top ten clones comprise just over 2% of the sample. The sequencing used peripheral blood, collected from a patient treated with radiotherapy plus ipilimumab. The receptors originated from a human donor with non-small cell lung cancer who had a partial response to radiotherapy plus ipilimumab.

The chain uses TRBV27 and TRBJ2-7; D perhaps matches TRBD1 (5 bases). There are 14 residues in the CDR3. Trimming removed 3 bases at V and 3 bases at J, with 12 bases between. Per germline, CDR1 MNHEY and CDR2 SMNVEV (reference sequence). The CDR3 nucleotides read TGTGCCAGCAGTTTCCCGACAGTAAACTACGAGCAGTACGTC. Translating gives CASSFPTVNYEQYV.

V is TRBV18 and J is TRBJ1-5; no clear D gene. The CDR3 consists of 14 residues. Germline V gene lookup returns CDR1 KGHSH and CDR2 LQKENI. The germline V and J ends were trimmed by 6 bases and 7 bases, with 16 bases remaining between them. This chain's CDR3 is CASSLYGEEQPQHF. CDR3 in DNA: TGTGCCAGCTCTCTATATGGAGAGGAGCAGCCCCAGCATTTT.

This chain joins TRBV7-2 and TRBJ2-3; D might be TRBD2 (7 bases). CDR1 and CDR2 (germline): SGHTA, FQGNSA. CDR3 length: 14 residues. V lost 5 bases, J lost 5 bases, and 14 bases lay in between. In DNA form, the CDR3 reads TGTGCCAGCAGCCGAGGGGGGGCGGGAGATACGCAGTATTTT. Encoded protein: CASSRGGAGDTQYF.

The chain is built from TRBV7-9 and TRBJ2-5, with TRBD1 matching over 8 bases. The CDR3 is 16 amino acids. J gave up 2 bases and V 6 bases, and 11 bases lay outside the gene matches. Germline CDR1 SEHNR, CDR2 FQNEAQ (reference sequence). In nucleotides, the CDR3 is TGTGCCAGCAGTTTTCTCCTACAGGGGGGTCAAGAGACCCAGTACTTC. The encoded protein is CASSFLLQGGQETQYF.

The sample holds one count of this clone. V gene TRBV28 combines with J gene TRBJ1-1; 7 bases agree with TRBD1. CDR1 is MDHEN and CDR2 is SYDVKM in the germline V gene. The CDR3 runs to 17 residues. The V and J ends lost 2 bases and 1 base, in that order; junction bases with no gene match: 10. The CDR3 DNA follows: TGTGCCAGCAGTTTAATACAGGGGAGAGGGAAGAACACTGAAGCTTTCTTT. Its protein product is CASSLIQGRGKNTEAFF.

The genes are TRBV10-3 and TRBJ2-1; 9 positions match TRBD2. The CDR3 totals 13 residues. Germline V lookup: CDR1 ENHRY, CDR2 SYGVKD. The trim removed 3 bases at V and 9 bases at J, leaving 3 bases unmatched. This chain's CDR3 is CAISDQTSGEQFF. Written as DNA, the CDR3 is TGTGCCATCAGTGATCAGACTAGCGGTGAGCAGTTCTTC.

The V gene is TRBV5-5, the J gene TRBJ2-1; 9 nucleotides align to TRBD2. V trimming: 1 base; J trimming: 4 bases; junction bases outside the gene matches: 3. The CDR3 consists of 15 residues. The germline V gene encodes CDR1 SGHKS and CDR2 YYEKEE (reference sequence). The CDR3 sequence: CASSLQTSGYNEQFF. CDR3 DNA: TGTGCCAGCAGCTTGCAGACTAGCGGTTACAATGAGCAGTTCTTC.

The gene calls are TRBV28 and TRBJ1-1; D unresolved. V gave up 5 bases and J gave up 0 bases, with 13 bases separating them. Germline V gene data show CDR1 as MDHEN and CDR2 as SYDVKM. This CDR3 contains 15 residues. The CDR3 loop reads CASSPGGLMNTEAFF. The CDR3 DNA follows: TGTGCCAGCAGTCCTGGAGGACTCATGAACACTGAAGCTTTCTTT.

The chain joins TRBV5-1 to TRBJ2-3; 9 nucleotides agree with TRBD1. This CDR3 has 16 amino acids. Germline loops: CDR1 SGHRS, CDR2 YFSETQ. The trim removed 0 bases at V and 2 bases at J, leaving 4 bases unmatched. CDR3 sequence (DNA): TGCGCCAGCAGCTTGGCCGGGACAGGGCTCACAGATACGCAGTATTTT. Amino acid sequence: CASSLAGTGLTDTQYF. Complete variable domain (other parts from reference TRBV5-1 and TRBJ2-3): KAGVTQTPRYLIKTRGQQVTLSCSPISGHRSVSWYQQTPGQGLQFLFEYFSETQRNKGNFPGRFSGRQFSNSRSEMNVSTLELGDSALYLCASSLAGTGLTDTQYFGPGTRLTVL.